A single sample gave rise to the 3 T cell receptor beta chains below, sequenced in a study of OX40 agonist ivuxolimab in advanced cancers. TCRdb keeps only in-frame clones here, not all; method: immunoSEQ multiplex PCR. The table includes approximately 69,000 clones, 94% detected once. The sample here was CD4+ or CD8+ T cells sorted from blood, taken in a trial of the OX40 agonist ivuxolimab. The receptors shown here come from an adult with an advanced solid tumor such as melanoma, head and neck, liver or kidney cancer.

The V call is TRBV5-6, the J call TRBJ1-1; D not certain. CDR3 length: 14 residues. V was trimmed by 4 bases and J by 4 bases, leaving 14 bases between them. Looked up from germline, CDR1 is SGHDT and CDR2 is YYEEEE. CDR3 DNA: TGTGCCAGCAGCCCGCGCGGTTCGCGCACTGAAGCTTTCTTT. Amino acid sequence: CASSPRGSRTEAFF.

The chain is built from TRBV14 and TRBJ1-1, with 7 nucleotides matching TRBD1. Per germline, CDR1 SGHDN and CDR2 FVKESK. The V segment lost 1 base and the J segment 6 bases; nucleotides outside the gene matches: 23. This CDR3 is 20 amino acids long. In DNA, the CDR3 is TGTGCCAGCAGCCAAGGGGCCATGTATACTACGCTAGACAGGGAAGCTGAAGCTTTCTTT. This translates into CASSQGAMYTTLDREAEAFF.

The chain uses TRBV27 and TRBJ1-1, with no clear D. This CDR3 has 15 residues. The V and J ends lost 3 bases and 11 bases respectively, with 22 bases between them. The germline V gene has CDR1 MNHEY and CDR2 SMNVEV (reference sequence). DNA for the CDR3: TGTGCCAGCAGTTTCCACGTCCGGGGTCCAGAGCCGGCTTTCTTT. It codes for CASSFHVRGPEPAFF.